Sequencing of this T cell receptor (beta chain) was carried out in a study of blood T cell repertoires in COVID-19. This CDR3 contains 16 residues. The V gene's germline CDR1 is LNHDA and CDR2 SQIVND (reference sequence). J lost 2 bases, V lost 3 bases, and 3 bases had no gene match. TCRdb's table, derived via immunoSEQ multiplex PCR, lists solely in-frame clones and lacks some. The sample has over 85,000 clones; approximately 90% are singletons. The TCR was taken from a human donor in a cohort sampled during active COVID-19. The sequencing sample was made of peripheral blood. This rearrangement joins TRBV19 to TRBJ2-1, with 11 positions matching TRBD2. The CDR3 sequence: CASSMETSGAYNEQFF. DNA of the CDR3: TGTGCCAGTAGTATGGAGACTAGCGGGGCCTACAATGAGCAGTTCTTC.